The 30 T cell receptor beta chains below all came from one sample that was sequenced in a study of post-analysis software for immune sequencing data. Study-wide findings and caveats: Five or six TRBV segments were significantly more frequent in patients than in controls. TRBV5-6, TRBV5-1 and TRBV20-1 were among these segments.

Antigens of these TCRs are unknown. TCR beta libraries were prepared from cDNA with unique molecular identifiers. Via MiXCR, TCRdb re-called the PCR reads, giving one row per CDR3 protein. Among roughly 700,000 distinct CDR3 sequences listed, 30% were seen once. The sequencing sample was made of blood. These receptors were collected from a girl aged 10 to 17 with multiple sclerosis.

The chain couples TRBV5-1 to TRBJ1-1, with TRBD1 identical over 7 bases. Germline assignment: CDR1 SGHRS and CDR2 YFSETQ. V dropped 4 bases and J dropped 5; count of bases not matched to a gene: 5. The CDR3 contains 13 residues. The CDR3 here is CASSRQGETEAFF. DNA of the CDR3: TGCGCCAGCAGCCGTCAGGGGGAAACTGAAGCTTTCTTT.

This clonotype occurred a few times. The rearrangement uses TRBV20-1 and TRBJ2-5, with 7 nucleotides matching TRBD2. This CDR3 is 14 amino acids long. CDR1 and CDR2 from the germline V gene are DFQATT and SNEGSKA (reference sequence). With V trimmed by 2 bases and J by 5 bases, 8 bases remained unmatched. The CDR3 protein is CSARRPSGTETQYF. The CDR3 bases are TGCAGTGCTAGAAGGCCCAGCGGGACGGAGACCCAGTACTTC.

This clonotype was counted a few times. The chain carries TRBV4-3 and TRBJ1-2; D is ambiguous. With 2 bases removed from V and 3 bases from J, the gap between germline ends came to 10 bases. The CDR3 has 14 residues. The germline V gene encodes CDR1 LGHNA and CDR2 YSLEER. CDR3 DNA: TGCGCCAGCAGCCAAAGCCGTCGCCACTATGGCTACACCTTC. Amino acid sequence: CASSQSRRHYGYTF.

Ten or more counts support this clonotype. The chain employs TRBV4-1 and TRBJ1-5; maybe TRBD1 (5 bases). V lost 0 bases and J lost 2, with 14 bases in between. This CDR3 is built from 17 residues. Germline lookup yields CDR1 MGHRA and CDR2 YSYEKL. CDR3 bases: TGCGCCAGCAGCCAAGATTGGAGCCAGGGTCGCAATCAGCCCCAGCATTTT. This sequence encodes CASSQDWSQGRNQPQHF.

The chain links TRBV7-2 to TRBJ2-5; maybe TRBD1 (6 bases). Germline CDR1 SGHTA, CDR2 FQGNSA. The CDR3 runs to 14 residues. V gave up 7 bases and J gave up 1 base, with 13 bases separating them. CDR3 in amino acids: CASTPSGAQETQYF. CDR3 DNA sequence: TGTGCCAGCACCCCTTCAGGGGCCCAAGAGACCCAGTACTTC.

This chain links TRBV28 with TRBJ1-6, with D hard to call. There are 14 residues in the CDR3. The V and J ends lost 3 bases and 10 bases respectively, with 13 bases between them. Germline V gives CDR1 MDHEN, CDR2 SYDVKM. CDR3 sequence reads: CASSLGSHSSPLHF. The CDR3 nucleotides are TGTGCCAGCAGTTTGGGCTCACATTCGTCACCCCTCCACTTT.

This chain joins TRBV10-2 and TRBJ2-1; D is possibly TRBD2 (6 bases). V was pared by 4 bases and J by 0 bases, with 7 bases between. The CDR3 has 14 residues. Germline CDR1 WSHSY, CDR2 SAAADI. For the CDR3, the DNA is TGCGCCAGCAGTGTGGAGGGCTCCTACAATGAGCAGTTCTTC. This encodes CASSVEGSYNEQFF.

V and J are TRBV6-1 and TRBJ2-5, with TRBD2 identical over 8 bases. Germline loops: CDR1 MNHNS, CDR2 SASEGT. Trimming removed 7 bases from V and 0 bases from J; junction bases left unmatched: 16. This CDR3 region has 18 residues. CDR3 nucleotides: TGTGCCAGCACCACGTCGGCGGGGGGACCCCGGTACCAAGAGACCCAGTACTTC. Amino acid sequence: CASTTSAGGPRYQETQYF.

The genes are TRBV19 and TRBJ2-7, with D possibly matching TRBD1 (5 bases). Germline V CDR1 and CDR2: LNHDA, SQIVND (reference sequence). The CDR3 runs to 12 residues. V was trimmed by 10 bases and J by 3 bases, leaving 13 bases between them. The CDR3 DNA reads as TGTGCCACCACTTCCCAGGGCTACGAGCAGTACTTC. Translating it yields CATTSQGYEQYF.

CDR3 loop: CSARTPGQETRYF. CDR3 bases: TGCAGTGCTAGAACACCGGGACAAGAGACCCGGTACTTC. The genes are TRBV20-1 and TRBJ2-7; possibly TRBD1 for D (6 bases). Germline V gene data show CDR1 as DFQATT and CDR2 as SNEGSKA (reference sequence). The CDR3 spans 13 residues. The V end lost 2 bases, the J end lost 12 bases, and 20 bases lay between the germline ends.

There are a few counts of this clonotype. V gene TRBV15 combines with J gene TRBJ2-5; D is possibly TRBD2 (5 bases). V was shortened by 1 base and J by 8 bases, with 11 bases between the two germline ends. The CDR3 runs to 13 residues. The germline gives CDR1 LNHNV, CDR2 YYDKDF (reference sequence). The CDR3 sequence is CATSRGSEGTQYF. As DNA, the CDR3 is TGTGCCACCAGCAGAGGAAGTGAGGGTACCCAGTACTTC.

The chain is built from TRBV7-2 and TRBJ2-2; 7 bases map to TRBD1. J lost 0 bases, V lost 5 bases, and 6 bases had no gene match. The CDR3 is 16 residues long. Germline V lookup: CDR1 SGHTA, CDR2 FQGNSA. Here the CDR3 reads CASSLRQGPNTGELFF. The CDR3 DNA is TGTGCCAGCAGCCTCCGACAGGGCCCGAACACCGGGGAGCTGTTTTTT.

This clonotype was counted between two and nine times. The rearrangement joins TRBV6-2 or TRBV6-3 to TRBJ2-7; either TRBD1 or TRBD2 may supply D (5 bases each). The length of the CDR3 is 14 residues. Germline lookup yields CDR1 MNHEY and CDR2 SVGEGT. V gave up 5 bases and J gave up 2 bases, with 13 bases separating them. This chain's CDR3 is CASSTRDGTYEQYF. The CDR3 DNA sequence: TGTGCCAGCAGTACCCGGGACGGAACCTACGAGCAGTACTTC.

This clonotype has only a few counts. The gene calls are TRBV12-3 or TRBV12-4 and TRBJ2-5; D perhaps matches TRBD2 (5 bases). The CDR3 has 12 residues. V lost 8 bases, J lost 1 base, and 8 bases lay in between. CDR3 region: CASAGIQETQYF. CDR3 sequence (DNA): TGTGCCAGCGCCGGGATCCAAGAGACCCAGTACTTC.

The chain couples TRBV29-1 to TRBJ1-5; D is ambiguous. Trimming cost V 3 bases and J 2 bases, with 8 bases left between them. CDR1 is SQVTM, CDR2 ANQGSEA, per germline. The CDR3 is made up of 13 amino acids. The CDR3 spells CSVDNGGNQPQHF. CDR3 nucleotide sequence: TGCAGCGTTGATAATGGGGGCAATCAGCCCCAGCATTTT.

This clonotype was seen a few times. The CDR3 sequence: CASGEGLATYEQYF. CDR3 DNA: TGTGCCAGCGGGGAGGGACTAGCAACCTACGAGCAGTACTTC. V usage is TRBV5-5 and J usage is TRBJ2-7; 9 bases map to TRBD2. This CDR3 spans 14 amino acids. V lost 7 bases, J lost 2 bases, and 7 bases stayed unmatched. CDR1 is SGHKS, CDR2 YYEKEE, per germline (reference sequence).

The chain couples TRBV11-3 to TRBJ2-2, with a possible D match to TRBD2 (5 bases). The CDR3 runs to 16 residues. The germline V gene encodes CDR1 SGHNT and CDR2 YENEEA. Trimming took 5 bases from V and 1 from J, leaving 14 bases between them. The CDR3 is CASSPGLEENTGELFF. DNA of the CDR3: TGTGCCAGCAGCCCCGGACTGGAGGAGAACACCGGGGAGCTGTTTTTT.

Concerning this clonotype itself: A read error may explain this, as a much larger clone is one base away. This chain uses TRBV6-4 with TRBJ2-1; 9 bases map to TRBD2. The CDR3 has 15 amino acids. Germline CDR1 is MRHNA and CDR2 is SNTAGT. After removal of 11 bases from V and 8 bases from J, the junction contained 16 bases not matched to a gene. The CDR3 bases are TGTGCCTGCAAAGTAGCGGGGGAACCGGGCGATGAGCAGTTCTTC. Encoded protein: CACKVAGEPGDEQFF.

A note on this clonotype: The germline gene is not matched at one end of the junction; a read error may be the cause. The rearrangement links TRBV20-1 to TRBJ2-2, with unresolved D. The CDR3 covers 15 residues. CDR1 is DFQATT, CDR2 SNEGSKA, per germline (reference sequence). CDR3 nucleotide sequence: TGCAATGCTAGAGACGACGACCAGAACACCGGGGAGCTGTTTTTT. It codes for CNARDDDQNTGELFF.

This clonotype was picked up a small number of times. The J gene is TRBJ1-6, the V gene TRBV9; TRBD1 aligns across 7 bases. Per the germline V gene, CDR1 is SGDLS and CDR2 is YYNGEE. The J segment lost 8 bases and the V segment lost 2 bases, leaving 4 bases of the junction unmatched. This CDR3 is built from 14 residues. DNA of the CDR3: TGTGCCAGCAGCGTGACAGGGCAGGATTCACCCCTCCACTTT. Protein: CASSVTGQDSPLHF.

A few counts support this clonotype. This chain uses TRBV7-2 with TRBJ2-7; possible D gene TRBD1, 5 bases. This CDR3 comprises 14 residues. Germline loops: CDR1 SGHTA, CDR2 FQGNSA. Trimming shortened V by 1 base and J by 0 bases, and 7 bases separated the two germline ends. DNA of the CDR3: TGTGCCAGCAGCTTAGGGGGCGACTCCTACGAGCAGTACTTC. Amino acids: CASSLGGDSYEQYF.

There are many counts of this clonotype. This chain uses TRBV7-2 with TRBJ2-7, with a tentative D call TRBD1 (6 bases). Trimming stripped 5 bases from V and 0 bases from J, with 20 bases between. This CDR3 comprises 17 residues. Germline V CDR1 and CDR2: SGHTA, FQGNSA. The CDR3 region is CASSPRWTASYSYEQYF. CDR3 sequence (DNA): TGTGCCAGCAGCCCAAGATGGACAGCATCTTACTCCTACGAGCAGTACTTC.

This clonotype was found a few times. The CDR3 protein is CATEDSSGGETQYF. For the CDR3, the DNA is TGTGCCACCGAAGATTCTAGCGGGGGGGAGACCCAGTACTTC. The chain joins TRBV10-3 to TRBJ2-5, with 11 bases aligning to TRBD2. With V trimmed by 10 bases and J by 5 bases, 9 bases remained unmatched. The germline gives CDR1 ENHRY, CDR2 SYGVKD. This CDR3 has 14 amino acids.

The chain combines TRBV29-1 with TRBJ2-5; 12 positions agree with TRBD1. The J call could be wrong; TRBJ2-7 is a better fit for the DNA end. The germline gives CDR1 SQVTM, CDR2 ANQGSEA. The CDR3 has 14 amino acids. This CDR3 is CSAQRDRGRSEQYF. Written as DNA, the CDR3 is TGCAGCGCCCAACGGGACAGGGGGCGATCCGAGCAGTACTTC.

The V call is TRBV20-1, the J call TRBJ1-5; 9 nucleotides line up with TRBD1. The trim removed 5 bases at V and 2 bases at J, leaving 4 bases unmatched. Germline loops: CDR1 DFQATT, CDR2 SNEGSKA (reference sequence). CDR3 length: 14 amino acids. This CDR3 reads CSAPRDRGNQPQHF. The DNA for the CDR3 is TGCAGTGCTCCCCGGGACAGGGGCAATCAGCCCCAGCATTTT.

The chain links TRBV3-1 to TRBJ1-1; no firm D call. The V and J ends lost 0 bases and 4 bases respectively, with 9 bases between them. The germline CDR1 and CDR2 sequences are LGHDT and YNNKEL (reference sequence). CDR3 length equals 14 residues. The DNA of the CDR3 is TGTGCCAGCAGCCAAGAGGTGGTAAGCACTGAAGCTTTCTTT. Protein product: CASSQEVVSTEAFF.

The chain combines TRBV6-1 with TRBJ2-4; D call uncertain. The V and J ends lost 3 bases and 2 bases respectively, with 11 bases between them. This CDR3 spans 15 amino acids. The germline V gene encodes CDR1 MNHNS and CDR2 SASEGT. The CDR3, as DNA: TGTGCCAGCAGTGATTCTCTATGGCCCAAAAACATTCAGTACTTC. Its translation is CASSDSLWPKNIQYF.

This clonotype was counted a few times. In DNA form, the CDR3 reads TGTGCCAGCCAAGGGGGGTCTAATGAAAAACTGTTTTTT. Translating gives CASQGGSNEKLFF. The chain uses TRBV3-1 and TRBJ1-4; TRBD1 might be the D (6 bases). The V end was cut by 8 bases, the J end by 3 bases, with 10 bases between. CDR1 and CDR2 from the germline V gene are LGHDT and YNNKEL (reference sequence). This CDR3 comprises 13 residues. The full variable domain, completed using reference TRBV3-1 and TRBJ1-4, is DTAVSQTPKYLVTQMGNDKSIKCEQNLGHDTMYWYKQDSKKFLKIMFSYNNKELIINETVPNRFSPKSPDKAHLNLHINSLELGDSAVYFCASQGGSNEKLFFGSGTQLSVL.

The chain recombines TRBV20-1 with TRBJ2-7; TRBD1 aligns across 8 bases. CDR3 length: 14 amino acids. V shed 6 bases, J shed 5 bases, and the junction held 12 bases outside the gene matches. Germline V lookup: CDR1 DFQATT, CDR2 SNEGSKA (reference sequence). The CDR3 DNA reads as TGCAGTGCGCGTGACAGGGGAAGATGGGACGAGCAGTACTTC. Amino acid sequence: CSARDRGRWDEQYF.

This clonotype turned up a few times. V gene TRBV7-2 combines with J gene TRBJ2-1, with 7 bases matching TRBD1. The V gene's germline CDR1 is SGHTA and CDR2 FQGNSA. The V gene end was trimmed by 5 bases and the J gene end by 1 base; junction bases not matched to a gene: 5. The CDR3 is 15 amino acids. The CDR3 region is CASSDGQASYNEQFF. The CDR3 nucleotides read TGTGCCAGCAGCGACGGACAGGCATCCTACAATGAGCAGTTCTTC.